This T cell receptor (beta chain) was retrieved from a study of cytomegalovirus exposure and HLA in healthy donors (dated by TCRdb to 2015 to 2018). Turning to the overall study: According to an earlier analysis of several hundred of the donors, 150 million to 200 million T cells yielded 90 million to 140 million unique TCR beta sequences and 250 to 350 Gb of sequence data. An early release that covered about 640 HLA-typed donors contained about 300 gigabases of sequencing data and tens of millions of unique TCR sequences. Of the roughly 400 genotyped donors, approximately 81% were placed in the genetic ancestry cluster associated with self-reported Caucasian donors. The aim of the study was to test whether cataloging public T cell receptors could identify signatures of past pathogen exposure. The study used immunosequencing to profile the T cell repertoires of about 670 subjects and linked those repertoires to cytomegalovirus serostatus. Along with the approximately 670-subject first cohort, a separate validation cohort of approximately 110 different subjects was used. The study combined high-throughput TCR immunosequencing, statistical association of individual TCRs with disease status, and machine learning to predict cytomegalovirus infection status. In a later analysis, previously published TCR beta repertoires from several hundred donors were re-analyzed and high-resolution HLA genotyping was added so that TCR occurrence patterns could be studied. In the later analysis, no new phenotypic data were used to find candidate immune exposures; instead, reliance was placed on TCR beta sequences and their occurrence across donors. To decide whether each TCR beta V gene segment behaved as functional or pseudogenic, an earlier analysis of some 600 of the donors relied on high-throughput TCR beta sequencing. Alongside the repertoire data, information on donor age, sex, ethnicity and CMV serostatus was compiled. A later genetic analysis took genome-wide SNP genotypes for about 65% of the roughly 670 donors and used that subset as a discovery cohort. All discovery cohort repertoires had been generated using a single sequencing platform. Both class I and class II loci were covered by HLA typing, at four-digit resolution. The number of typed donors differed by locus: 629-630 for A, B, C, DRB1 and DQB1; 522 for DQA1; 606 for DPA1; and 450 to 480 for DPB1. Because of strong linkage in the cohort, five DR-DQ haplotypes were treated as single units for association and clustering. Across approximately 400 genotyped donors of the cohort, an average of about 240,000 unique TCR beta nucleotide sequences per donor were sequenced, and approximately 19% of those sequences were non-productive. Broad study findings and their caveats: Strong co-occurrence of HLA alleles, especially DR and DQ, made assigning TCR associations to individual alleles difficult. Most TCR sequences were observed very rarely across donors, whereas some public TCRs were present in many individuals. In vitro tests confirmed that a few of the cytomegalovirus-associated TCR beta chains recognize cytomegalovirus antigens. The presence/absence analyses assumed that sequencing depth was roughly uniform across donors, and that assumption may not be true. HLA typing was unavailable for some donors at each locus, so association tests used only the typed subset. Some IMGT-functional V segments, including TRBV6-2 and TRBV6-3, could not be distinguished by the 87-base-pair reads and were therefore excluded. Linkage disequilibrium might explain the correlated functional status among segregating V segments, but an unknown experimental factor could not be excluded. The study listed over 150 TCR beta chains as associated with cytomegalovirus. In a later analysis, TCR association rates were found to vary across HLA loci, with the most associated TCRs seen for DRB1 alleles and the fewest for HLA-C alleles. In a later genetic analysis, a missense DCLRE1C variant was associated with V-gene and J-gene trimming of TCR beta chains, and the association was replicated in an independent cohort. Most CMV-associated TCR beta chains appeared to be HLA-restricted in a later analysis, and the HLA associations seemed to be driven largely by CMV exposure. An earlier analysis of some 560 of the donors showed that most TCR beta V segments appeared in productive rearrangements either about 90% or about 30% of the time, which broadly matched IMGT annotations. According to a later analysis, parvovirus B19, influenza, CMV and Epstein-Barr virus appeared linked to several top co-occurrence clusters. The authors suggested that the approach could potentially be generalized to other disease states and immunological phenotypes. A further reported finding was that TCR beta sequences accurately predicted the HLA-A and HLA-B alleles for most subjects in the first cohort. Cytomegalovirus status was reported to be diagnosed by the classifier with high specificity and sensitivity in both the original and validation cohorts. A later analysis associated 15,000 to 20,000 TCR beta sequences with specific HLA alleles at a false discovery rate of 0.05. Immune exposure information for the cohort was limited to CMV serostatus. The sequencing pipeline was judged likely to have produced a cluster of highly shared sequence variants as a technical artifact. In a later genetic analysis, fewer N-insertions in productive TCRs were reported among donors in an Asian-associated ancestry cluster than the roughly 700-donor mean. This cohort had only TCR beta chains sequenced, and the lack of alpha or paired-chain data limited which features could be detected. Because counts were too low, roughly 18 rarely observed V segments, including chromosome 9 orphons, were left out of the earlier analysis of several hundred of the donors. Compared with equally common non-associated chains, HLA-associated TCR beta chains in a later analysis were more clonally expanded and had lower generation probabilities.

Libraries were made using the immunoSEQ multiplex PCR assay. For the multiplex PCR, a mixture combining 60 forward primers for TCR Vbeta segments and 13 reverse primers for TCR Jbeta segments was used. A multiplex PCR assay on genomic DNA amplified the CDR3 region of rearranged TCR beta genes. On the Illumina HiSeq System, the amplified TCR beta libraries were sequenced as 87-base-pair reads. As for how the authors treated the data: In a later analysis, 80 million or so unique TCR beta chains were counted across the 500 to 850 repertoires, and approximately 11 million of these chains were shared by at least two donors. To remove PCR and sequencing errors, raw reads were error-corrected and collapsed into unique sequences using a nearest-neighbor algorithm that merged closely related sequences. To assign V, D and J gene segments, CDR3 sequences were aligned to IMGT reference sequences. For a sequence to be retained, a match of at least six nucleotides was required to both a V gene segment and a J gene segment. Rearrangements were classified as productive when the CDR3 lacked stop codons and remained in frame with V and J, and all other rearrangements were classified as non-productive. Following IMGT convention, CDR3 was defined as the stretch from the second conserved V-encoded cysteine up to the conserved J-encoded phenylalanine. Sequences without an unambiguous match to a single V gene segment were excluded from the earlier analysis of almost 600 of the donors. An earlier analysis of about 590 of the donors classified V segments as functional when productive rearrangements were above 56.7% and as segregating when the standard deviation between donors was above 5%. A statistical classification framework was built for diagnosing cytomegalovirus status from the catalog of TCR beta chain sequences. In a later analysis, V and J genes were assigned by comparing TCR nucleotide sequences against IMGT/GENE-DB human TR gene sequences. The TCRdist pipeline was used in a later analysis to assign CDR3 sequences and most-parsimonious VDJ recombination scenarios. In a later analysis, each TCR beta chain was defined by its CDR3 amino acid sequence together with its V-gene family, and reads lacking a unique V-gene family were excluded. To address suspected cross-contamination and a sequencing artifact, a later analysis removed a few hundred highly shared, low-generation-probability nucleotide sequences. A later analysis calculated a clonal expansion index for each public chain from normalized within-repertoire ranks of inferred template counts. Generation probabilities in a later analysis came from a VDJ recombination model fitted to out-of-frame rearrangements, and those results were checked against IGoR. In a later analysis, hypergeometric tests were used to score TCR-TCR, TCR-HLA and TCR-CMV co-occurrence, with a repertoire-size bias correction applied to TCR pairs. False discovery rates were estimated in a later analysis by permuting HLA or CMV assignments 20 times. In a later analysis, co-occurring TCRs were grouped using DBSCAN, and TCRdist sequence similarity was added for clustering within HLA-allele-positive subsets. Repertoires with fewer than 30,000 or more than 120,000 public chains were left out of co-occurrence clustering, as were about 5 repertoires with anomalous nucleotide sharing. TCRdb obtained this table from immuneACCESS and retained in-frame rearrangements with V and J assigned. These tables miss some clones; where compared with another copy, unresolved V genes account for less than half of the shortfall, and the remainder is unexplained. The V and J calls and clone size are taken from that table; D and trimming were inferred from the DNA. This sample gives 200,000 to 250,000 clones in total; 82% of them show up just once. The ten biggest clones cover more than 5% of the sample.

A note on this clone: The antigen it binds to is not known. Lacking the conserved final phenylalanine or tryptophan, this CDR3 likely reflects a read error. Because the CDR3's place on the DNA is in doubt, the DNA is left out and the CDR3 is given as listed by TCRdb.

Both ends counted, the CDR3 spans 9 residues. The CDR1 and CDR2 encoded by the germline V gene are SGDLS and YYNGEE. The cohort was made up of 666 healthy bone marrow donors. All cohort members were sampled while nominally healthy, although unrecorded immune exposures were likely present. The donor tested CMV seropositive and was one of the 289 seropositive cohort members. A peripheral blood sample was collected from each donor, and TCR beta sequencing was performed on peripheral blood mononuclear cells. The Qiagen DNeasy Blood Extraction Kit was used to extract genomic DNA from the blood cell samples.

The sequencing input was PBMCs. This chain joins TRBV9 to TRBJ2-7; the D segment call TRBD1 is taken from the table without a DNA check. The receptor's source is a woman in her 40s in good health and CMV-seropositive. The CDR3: CASQPGHRA.